Listed here are 30 T cell receptor beta chains from one sample, sequenced in a study of T cells after posttransplantation cyclophosphamide. Treatment was busulfan-fludarabine conditioning, a marrow graft, and cyclophosphamide on days +3 and +4. TCRdb's copy holds only in-frame clones and misses some; the assay was immunoSEQ multiplex PCR. The repertoire consists of approximately 40,000 clones, with roughly 78% occurring once and the leading ten covering roughly 8.1%. Source: CD4+ T cells sorted from blood, taken approximately 1,900 days after a stem cell transplant with posttransplant cyclophosphamide. These receptors all stem from a female patient between 35 and 55 years old who received an allogeneic stem cell transplant from a related donor, was CMV-positive, and had no GVHD. The graft donor may have contributed some T cells.

The V gene is TRBV27, the J gene TRBJ2-5; D is perhaps TRBD1 (5 bases). Germline V gene data show CDR1 as MNHEY and CDR2 as SMNVEV (reference sequence). The CDR3 loop spans 16 amino acids. Deletions cut 2 bases from V and 0 bases from J, with 13 bases between. CDR3 nucleotides: TGTGCCAGCAGTTTAAGGCGGACACCGTACCAAGAGACCCAGTACTTC. It codes for CASSLRRTPYQETQYF.

This clone showed up just once. CDR3: CASSLVGTLSGNTIYF. The CDR3 DNA reads TGTGCCAGCAGCTTAGTCGGGACACTCTCTGGAAACACCATATATTTT. V is TRBV7-9 and J is TRBJ1-3; D possibly corresponds to TRBD1 (6 bases). The length of the CDR3 is 16 residues. The ends were cut back, 1 base at V and 0 bases at J, with 10 bases in the middle. Germline CDR1 and CDR2: SEHNR and FQNEAQ (reference sequence).

The V gene is TRBV15, the J gene TRBJ2-7; no clear D gene. The CDR3 contains 11 residues. Trimming cost V 1 base and J 6 bases, with 4 bases left between them. Germline CDR1 is LNHNV and CDR2 is YYDKDF (reference sequence). The DNA for the CDR3 is TGTGCCACCAGCAGAGGGCTCGAGCAGTACTTC. It is translated as CATSRGLEQYF.

The chain couples TRBV19 to TRBJ2-7, with TRBD1 as a possible D gene (6 bases). The CDR3 has 15 residues. Deletions cut 7 bases from V and 5 bases from J, with 21 bases between. Germline CDR1 and CDR2: LNHDA and SQIVND (reference sequence). CDR3 nucleotides: TGTGCCAGTACCCCGACAGGTAATGTGAGAGACGAGCAGTACTTC. Translation gives CASTPTGNVRDEQYF.

This clone was seen once. The chain recombines TRBV28 with TRBJ2-1, with no clear D. The CDR3 covers 12 residues. In germline, CDR1 is MDHEN, CDR2 SYDVKM. The V end lost 3 bases, the J end lost 9 bases, and 9 bases lay between the germline ends. The CDR3, as DNA: TGTGCCAGCAGTTTTCGATCGGGTGAGCAGTTCTTC. This translates into CASSFRSGEQFF.

The V call is TRBV27, the J call TRBJ1-6; 9 nucleotides match TRBD1. The J segment lost 7 bases and the V segment lost 6 bases, leaving 7 bases of the junction unmatched. CDR1 is MNHEY and CDR2 is SMNVEV in the germline V gene (reference sequence). CDR3 length: 15 residues. The CDR3 protein is CASRGGTGLNSPLHF. For the CDR3, the DNA is TGTGCCAGCAGGGGAGGGACAGGGCTCAATTCACCCCTCCACTTT.

The genes are TRBV7-9 and TRBJ1-1, with D maybe TRBD1 (5 bases). V lost 5 bases to trimming and J lost 6 bases, with 25 bases between them. Germline loops: CDR1 SEHNR, CDR2 FQNEAQ (reference sequence). The CDR3 consists of 17 residues. The CDR3 protein is CASSRRDRRQESAEAFF. The CDR3 nucleotides are TGTGCCAGCAGCCGCAGGGATAGGCGTCAGGAATCGGCTGAAGCTTTCTTT.

CDR3 DNA sequence: TGTGCCAGCAGCTCAATATATGACAGGGGGTTCTACAATGAGCAGTTCTTC. Amino acids: CASSSIYDRGFYNEQFF. This rearrangement joins TRBV7-2 to TRBJ2-1; 9 nucleotides agree with TRBD1. The trim removed 4 bases at V and 3 bases at J, leaving 10 bases unmatched. Germline-derived CDR1 and CDR2 are SGHTA and FQGNSA. The CDR3 sequence is 17 residues long.

The chain recombines TRBV5-6 with TRBJ2-2; D remains ambiguous. The V gene's germline CDR1 is SGHDT and CDR2 YYEEEE. CDR3 length: 14 amino acids. V shed 0 bases and J shed 7 bases, with 10 bases lying between them. CDR3 sequence: CASSLVADHGELFF. The CDR3, as DNA: TGTGCCAGCAGCTTGGTGGCCGATCACGGGGAGCTGTTTTTT.

This clone was seen only a few times. The rearrangement links TRBV11-2 to TRBJ1-3; possibly TRBD1 for D (6 bases). V shed 4 bases and J shed 2 bases, with 12 bases lying between them. CDR1 and CDR2 from the germline V gene are SGHAT and FQNNGV. CDR3 length: 15 amino acids. CDR3 residues: CASSSPKGAGNTIYF. Written as DNA, the CDR3 is TGTGCCAGCAGCTCCCCTAAGGGGGCTGGAAACACCATATATTTT.

The chain combines TRBV6-5 with TRBJ1-5; 7 nucleotides agree with TRBD1. The germline V gene encodes CDR1 MNHEY and CDR2 SVGAGI. The J segment lost 0 bases and the V segment lost 6 bases, leaving 2 bases of the junction unmatched. The length of the CDR3 is 14 residues. CDR3 protein: CASSSGGSNQPQHF. The CDR3 DNA sequence: TGTGCCAGCAGCTCAGGGGGTAGCAATCAGCCCCAGCATTTT.

In this sample, this clone turned up a few times. This chain uses TRBV19 with TRBJ1-5, with a possible D match to TRBD1 (6 bases). CDR1 LNHDA and CDR2 SQIVND come from the germline V gene (reference sequence). The V end lost 10 bases, the J end lost 2 bases, and 15 bases lay between the germline ends. The CDR3 length is 14 residues. The CDR3 is CATEGGGRNQPQHF. In DNA form, the CDR3 reads TGTGCCACTGAAGGGGGGGGACGCAATCAGCCCCAGCATTTT.

The chain has TRBV28 and TRBJ2-7, with D tentatively TRBD1 (6 bases). The CDR3 length is 14 residues. V was clipped by 3 bases and J by 2 bases, with 11 bases between them. Germline assignment: CDR1 MDHEN and CDR2 SYDVKM. The chain's CDR3 is CASSFQGLTYEQYF. The CDR3 DNA reads as TGTGCCAGCAGTTTCCAGGGGTTGACCTACGAGCAGTACTTC.

V gene TRBV9 combines with J gene TRBJ2-3; possible D gene TRBD2, 7 bases. Germline V lookup: CDR1 SGDLS, CDR2 YYNGEE. The CDR3 is made up of 14 amino acids. With 7 bases removed from V and 1 base from J, the gap between germline ends came to 13 bases. The CDR3 DNA follows: TGTGCCAGCCGCGGGGGCCGTCGCACAGATACGCAGTATTTT. Translating gives CASRGGRRTDTQYF.

The genes are TRBV5-1 and TRBJ2-2; D ambiguous. The germline CDR1 and CDR2 sequences are SGHRS and YFSETQ. The CDR3 totals 16 residues. The germline V and J ends were trimmed by 4 bases and 0 bases, with 13 bases remaining between them. This CDR3 reads CASSHRSVTNTGELFF. CDR3 DNA: TGCGCCAGCAGCCATCGCAGTGTAACGAACACCGGGGAGCTGTTTTTT.

The chain couples TRBV14 to TRBJ2-2; 11 nucleotides line up with TRBD2. Germline loops: CDR1 SGHDN, CDR2 FVKESK. This CDR3 is 17 amino acids long. V lost 2 bases and J lost 2; bases outside the gene matches: 4. In nucleotides, the CDR3 is TGTGCCAGCAGCCAAAGACTAGCGGGGATAAACACCGGGGAGCTGTTTTTT. Translated, it gives CASSQRLAGINTGELFF.

A remark on this clone: The junction shows a germline mismatch at one end, possibly a read error. DNA for the CDR3: TGTGCCAGCACTGAAGGAGGTGGAGCTGAAGCTTTCTTT. Its translation: CASTEGGGAEAFF. The chain employs TRBV6-1 and TRBJ1-1; no clear D. The germline V gene encodes CDR1 MNHNS and CDR2 SASEGT. This CDR3 comprises 13 residues.

The genes are TRBV5-1 and TRBJ2-1; D call uncertain. The V gene's germline CDR1 is SGHRS and CDR2 YFSETQ. The CDR3 spans 12 residues. V was trimmed by 1 base and J by 7 bases, leaving 6 bases between them. The CDR3 DNA reads as TGCGCCAGCAGCTTGATTCGGAATGAGCAGTTCTTC. Translated: CASSLIRNEQFF.

V gene TRBV4-2 combines with J gene TRBJ1-3; 8 bases map to TRBD1. CDR3 length: 18 residues. Germline V lookup: CDR1 LGHNA, CDR2 YNFKEQ. Losses at the gene ends were 1 base for V and 0 bases for J; bases not matched to a gene: 8. CDR3 in amino acids: CASSQVGQGKFSGNTIYF. The CDR3 DNA reads as TGTGCCAGCAGCCAAGTCGGACAGGGAAAATTCTCTGGAAACACCATATATTTT.

This clone came up a few times. The V call is TRBV28, the J call TRBJ1-6; no clear D gene. Germline CDR1 reads MDHEN; CDR2 reads SYDVKM. The germline V and J ends were trimmed by 3 bases and 8 bases, with 5 bases remaining between them. CDR3 length equals 12 residues. CDR3 loop: CASSFGDSPLHF. CDR3 nucleotide sequence: TGTGCCAGCAGTTTTGGAGATTCACCCCTCCACTTT.

The rearrangement links TRBV28 to TRBJ2-3, with D possibly being TRBD2 (7 bases). Germline V gene sequence: CDR1 MDHEN, CDR2 SYDVKM. Trimming shortened V by 5 bases and J by 2 bases, and 11 bases separated the two germline ends. The CDR3 contains 14 residues. CDR3 nucleotide sequence: TGTGCCAGCAGTCGGGGGGCCGACACAGATACGCAGTATTTT. It translates to CASSRGADTDTQYF.

The rearrangement joins TRBV9 to TRBJ1-2, with no clear D. Germline lookup yields CDR1 SGDLS and CDR2 YYNGEE. The ends were cut back, 3 bases at V and 4 bases at J, with 10 bases in the middle. CDR3 length: 13 residues. Here the CDR3 DNA reads TGTGCCAGCAGCGAATATTCCGGCTATGGCTACACCTTC. As protein: CASSEYSGYGYTF. The entire variable domain, with the rest obtained from reference TRBV9 and TRBJ1-2, is as follows: DSGVTQTPKHLITATGQRVTLRCSPRSGDLSVYWYQQSLDQGLQFLIQYYNGEERAKGNILERFSAQQFPDLHSELNLSSLELGDSALYFCASSEYSGYGYTFGSGTRLTVV.

The J gene is TRBJ1-6, the V gene TRBV10-3, with no clear D. The V end was cut by 8 bases, the J end by 7 bases, with 6 bases between. The CDR3 is 11 amino acids. Germline V gene sequence: CDR1 ENHRY, CDR2 SYGVKD. The CDR3: CAIPGNSPLHF. CDR3 in DNA: TGTGCCATCCCCGGGAATTCACCCCTCCACTTT.

The chain has TRBV10-3 and TRBJ1-4; 8 positions agree with TRBD1. Germline loops: CDR1 ENHRY, CDR2 SYGVKD. This CDR3 is 13 amino acids long. Trimming cost V 11 bases and J 7 bases; bases outside gene matches: 9. The CDR3 loop reads CASGGGTGEKLFF. In nucleotides, the CDR3 is TGTGCCTCAGGGGGGGGGACAGGTGAAAAACTGTTTTTT.

This rearrangement joins TRBV6-1 to TRBJ2-3; D may be TRBD2 (7 bases). Germline CDR1 reads MNHNS; CDR2 reads SASEGT. This CDR3 contains 16 residues. The V gene lost 2 bases and the J gene lost 1 base, with 13 bases spanning the gap. CDR3 sequence (DNA): TGTGCCAGCAGTGAATTGTCGGGGGGCCGCACAGATACGCAGTATTTT. Its translation is CASSELSGGRTDTQYF.

The rearrangement joins TRBV4-2 to TRBJ1-4; maybe TRBD1 (5 bases). V dropped 5 bases and J dropped 2 bases, with 18 bases sitting between them. This CDR3 spans 17 amino acids. Germline CDR1 and CDR2: LGHNA and YNFKEQ. The CDR3 sequence: CASSFRVGKSTNEKLFF. CDR3 coding DNA: TGTGCCAGCAGCTTCAGGGTCGGAAAGTCGACTAATGAAAAACTGTTTTTT.

This chain joins TRBV25-1 and TRBJ2-7; tentatively, D is TRBD1 (6 bases). Between the trimmed V and J ends, which lost 5 bases and 1 base, there was a span of 21 bases. In germline, CDR1 is MGHDK, CDR2 SYGVNS. The CDR3 consists of 17 residues. The CDR3 nucleotides read TGTGCCAGCAGTCCCCGAGAGGACAGAATTTTATCCTACGAGCAGTACTTC. It yields the protein CASSPREDRILSYEQYF.

This chain connects TRBV11-2 to TRBJ2-5; 11 nucleotides line up with TRBD2. Germline V CDR1 and CDR2: SGHAT, FQNNGV. V was pared by 5 bases and J by 7 bases, with 18 bases of the junction left unmatched. The CDR3 consists of 18 residues. The CDR3: CASSLTSPLAGAPLTQYF. CDR3 in DNA: TGTGCCAGCAGCCTTACCTCTCCACTAGCGGGGGCGCCCCTGACCCAGTACTTC.

The chain joins TRBV4-1 to TRBJ1-1; unclear D gene. Trimming pared 0 bases from V and 11 bases from J, leaving 13 bases between. The germline CDR1 and CDR2 sequences are MGHRA and YSYEKL. CDR3 length: 13 amino acids. CDR3 DNA sequence: TGCGCCAGCAGCCAAGAAATATGGCTGGCTGCTTTCTTT. Amino acid sequence: CASSQEIWLAAFF.

The rearrangement uses TRBV12-5 and TRBJ1-2; D might be TRBD1 (6 bases). The CDR3 contains 13 residues. V was cut by 7 bases and J by 2 bases, with 11 bases left in between. From germline, CDR1 is LGHNT and CDR2 FRNRAP. CDR3 amino acids: CASALTGNYGYTF. The CDR3 region has the DNA TGTGCTAGTGCCCTCACAGGGAACTATGGCTACACCTTC.